Following are 16 T cell receptor beta chains from one sample sequenced in a study of CD4 T cells in relation to SARS-CoV-2 and coronaviruses. Before the COVID-19 pandemic, during about 2010-2019, CD4+ T cells were taken from unexposed donors. Data came from immunoSEQ multiplex PCR; TCRdb stores just in-frame clones and leaves some out. The repertoire holds approximately 64,000 clones, approximately 94% seen once, with around 0.13% in the top ten. Specimen: naive CD4+ T cells from PBMCs. Subset in this sample: naive CD4+ T cells isolated by negative enrichment. The receptors originated from a human donor in good health.

The chain joins TRBV28 to TRBJ1-5; TRBD1 aligns across 7 bases. From germline, CDR1 is MDHEN and CDR2 SYDVKM. Germline trimming cut 1 base from V and 1 base from J; bases unmatched to any gene: 1. This CDR3 comprises 15 residues. The CDR3 reads CASSLSGGSNQPQHF. The CDR3 nucleotides are TGTGCCAGCAGTTTATCAGGGGGAAGCAATCAGCCCCAGCATTTT.

J is TRBJ2-1 and V is TRBV5-1; possibly TRBD1 or TRBD2 for D (5 bases each). Germline V lookup: CDR1 SGHRS, CDR2 YFSETQ. The CDR3 contains 13 residues. Trimming shortened V by 4 bases and J by 6 bases, and 11 bases separated the two germline ends. The CDR3 DNA reads as TGCGCCAGCAGCATAGGGACCGTCAATGAGCAGTTCTTC. Protein product: CASSIGTVNEQFF. The full variable domain, in which reference TRBV5-1 and TRBJ2-1 provide the parts outside the CDR3, is KAGVTQTPRYLIKTRGQQVTLSCSPISGHRSVSWYQQTPGQGLQFLFEYFSETQRNKGNFPGRFSGRQFSNSRSEMNVSTLELGDSALYLCASSIGTVNEQFFGPGTRLTVL.

CDR3 protein: CATSDIAGGGVNEQFF. In nucleotides, the CDR3 is TGTGCCACCAGTGACATAGCGGGAGGGGGGGTCAATGAGCAGTTCTTC. The chain employs TRBV24-1 and TRBJ2-1; TRBD2 matches at 11 bases. The CDR3 covers 16 residues. Germline loops: CDR1 KGHDR, CDR2 SFDVKD. J gave up 6 bases and V 4 bases, and 7 bases lay outside the gene matches.

This chain uses TRBV11-3 with TRBJ2-1, with 11 bases aligning to TRBD1. Germline assignment: CDR1 SGHNT and CDR2 YENEEA. The CDR3 runs to 17 residues. The V segment lost 2 bases and the J segment 5 bases; nucleotides outside the gene matches: 8. The DNA of the CDR3 is TGTGCCAGCAGCTTAACCTCCGGGACAGGGGGTAACAATGAGCAGTTCTTC. It is translated as CASSLTSGTGGNNEQFF. The whole variable domain, remainder taken from reference TRBV11-3 and TRBJ2-1, is EAGVVQSPRYKIIEKKQPVAFWCNPISGHNTLYWYLQNLGQGPELLIRYENEEAVDDSQLPKDRFSAERLKGVDSTLKIQPAELGDSAVYLCASSLTSGTGGNNEQFFGPGTRLTVL.

J is TRBJ2-7 and V is TRBV5-1; 9 positions match TRBD1. CDR3 length equals 15 residues. V trimming: 0 bases; J trimming: 6 bases; junction bases outside the gene matches: 7. Germline CDR1 and CDR2: SGHRS and YFSETQ. The DNA of the CDR3 is TGCGCCAGCAGCTTGGAGGGACAGGGCGTACGCGAGCAGTACTTC. Its protein product is CASSLEGQGVREQYF.

J is TRBJ2-3 and V is TRBV25-1; D may match TRBD1 or TRBD2 (5 bases each). Between the trimmed V and J ends, which lost 1 base and 6 bases, there was a span of 14 bases. CDR1 and CDR2 from the germline V gene are MGHDK and SYGVNS. This CDR3 comprises 15 residues. The CDR3 region has the DNA TGTGCCAGCAGTGAATCACGGGACCTCCGGGATACGCAGTATTTT. It is translated as CASSESRDLRDTQYF.

J is TRBJ2-7 and V is TRBV5-1; a weak D match, TRBD2 (5 bases). Trimming shortened V by 4 bases and J by 3 bases, and 20 bases separated the two germline ends. Germline CDR1 is SGHRS and CDR2 is YFSETQ. CDR3 length: 16 amino acids. This chain's CDR3 is CASSPDPGSGSYEQYF. Here the CDR3 DNA reads TGCGCCAGCAGCCCGGACCCGGGGAGTGGAAGCTACGAGCAGTACTTC.

The chain is built from TRBV5-4 and TRBJ2-2; D is ambiguous. CDR1 and CDR2 (germline): SGHNT, YYREEE (reference sequence). The CDR3 loop spans 16 amino acids. Trimming stripped 0 bases from V and 0 bases from J, with 9 bases between. Written as DNA, the CDR3 is TGTGCCAGCAGCTTGGTTGCCAGCGCGAACACCGGGGAGCTGTTTTTT. Residues: CASSLVASANTGELFF.

The chain has TRBV10-2 and TRBJ2-2; D gene unclear. Trimming shortened V by 7 bases and J by 3 bases, and 6 bases separated the two germline ends. Germline CDR1 and CDR2: WSHSY and SAAADI. The CDR3 is 12 residues long. CDR3 amino acids: CASKVDTGELFF. In DNA, the CDR3 is TGCGCCAGCAAAGTAGACACCGGGGAGCTGTTTTTT.

The V call is TRBV5-1, the J call TRBJ2-1; 7 positions agree with TRBD2. The CDR3 has 16 residues. The germline gives CDR1 SGHRS, CDR2 YFSETQ. V lost 0 bases and J lost 4; bases outside the gene matches: 7. This CDR3 is CASSLAGGSKYNEQFF. The CDR3 nucleotides read TGCGCCAGCAGCTTGGCCGGCGGGAGTAAATACAATGAGCAGTTCTTC.

The chain recombines TRBV28 with TRBJ1-5; D is undetermined. CDR3 length: 11 residues. V was trimmed by 3 bases and J by 7 bases, leaving 4 bases between them. The germline gives CDR1 MDHEN, CDR2 SYDVKM. The CDR3 DNA reads TGTGCCAGCAGTTTTCTCCAGCCCCAGCATTTT. Its protein product is CASSFLQPQHF.

The DNA of the CDR3 is TGTGCCAGCAGCGTAGGTAGGGGGGGAGGGCCACAAGATACGCAGTATTTT. The encoded protein is CASSVGRGGGPQDTQYF. The chain has TRBV9 and TRBJ2-3; D may be TRBD2 (7 bases). The CDR3 sequence is 17 residues long. Trimming took 0 bases from V and 5 from J, leaving 19 bases between them. Germline assignment: CDR1 SGDLS and CDR2 YYNGEE. The complete variable domain, with remaining parts taken from reference TRBV9 and TRBJ2-3, reads DSGVTQTPKHLITATGQRVTLRCSPRSGDLSVYWYQQSLDQGLQFLIQYYNGEERAKGNILERFSAQQFPDLHSELNLSSLELGDSALYFCASSVGRGGGPQDTQYFGPGTRLTVL.

The chain is built from TRBV28 and TRBJ2-5; 7 nucleotides match TRBD1. Germline loops: CDR1 MDHEN, CDR2 SYDVKM. The V gene end was trimmed by 6 bases and the J gene end by 7 bases; junction bases not matched to a gene: 8. The CDR3 is 13 residues long. The DNA of the CDR3 is TGTGCCAGCAGGCGGACAGGCACAGGGACCCAGTACTTC. This sequence encodes CASRRTGTGTQYF.

The V call is TRBV3-1 (or the pseudogene TRBV3-2), the J call TRBJ1-1; perhaps TRBD1 as D (5 bases). The CDR3 extends over 16 amino acids. CDR1 is LGHDT and CDR2 is YNNKEL in the germline V gene (reference sequence). V was cut by 0 bases and J by 6 bases, with 17 bases left in between. The CDR3 DNA is TGTGCCAGCAGCCAAGAGGGGACCTTTGGGACCGCTGAAGCTTTCTTT. It specifies CASSQEGTFGTAEAFF.

The V call is TRBV6-2 or TRBV6-3, the J call TRBJ2-7; D is tentatively TRBD1 or TRBD2 (5 bases each). Trimming took off 2 bases at V and 3 bases at J, with 20 bases between the two ends. This CDR3 is 17 amino acids long. Germline V gene data show CDR1 as MNHEY and CDR2 as SVGEGT. CDR3 region: CASSYARGAGASYEQYF. Written as DNA, the CDR3 is TGTGCCAGCAGTTACGCGAGGGGTGCTGGGGCCAGCTACGAGCAGTACTTC.

V and J are TRBV4-1 and TRBJ2-2; D not certain. V was clipped by 0 bases and J by 0 bases, with 11 bases between them. CDR1 and CDR2 from the germline V gene are MGHRA and YSYEKL. There are 17 residues in the CDR3. The DNA of the CDR3 is TGCGCCAGCAGCCAAGACTCGAGTGGATCGAACACCGGGGAGCTGTTTTTT. This codes for CASSQDSSGSNTGELFF.